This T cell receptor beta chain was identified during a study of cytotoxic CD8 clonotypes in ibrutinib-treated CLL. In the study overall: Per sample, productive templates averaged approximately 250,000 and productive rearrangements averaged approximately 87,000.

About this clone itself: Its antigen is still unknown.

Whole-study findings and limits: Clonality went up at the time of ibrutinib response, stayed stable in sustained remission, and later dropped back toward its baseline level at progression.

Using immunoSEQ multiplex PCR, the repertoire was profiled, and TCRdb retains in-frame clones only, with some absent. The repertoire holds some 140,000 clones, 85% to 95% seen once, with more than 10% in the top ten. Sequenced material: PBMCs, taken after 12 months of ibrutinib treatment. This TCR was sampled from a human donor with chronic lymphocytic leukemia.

CDR3 DNA: TGTGCCAGCAGTGAAACGGGACAGGGGAAGCCCCAGCATTTT. It codes for CASSETGQGKPQHF. The chain employs TRBV2 and TRBJ1-5, with TRBD1 matching over 10 bases. Germline lookup yields CDR1 SNHLY and CDR2 FYNNEI. V lost 2 bases, J lost 8 bases, and 3 bases stayed unmatched. The CDR3 totals 14 residues.